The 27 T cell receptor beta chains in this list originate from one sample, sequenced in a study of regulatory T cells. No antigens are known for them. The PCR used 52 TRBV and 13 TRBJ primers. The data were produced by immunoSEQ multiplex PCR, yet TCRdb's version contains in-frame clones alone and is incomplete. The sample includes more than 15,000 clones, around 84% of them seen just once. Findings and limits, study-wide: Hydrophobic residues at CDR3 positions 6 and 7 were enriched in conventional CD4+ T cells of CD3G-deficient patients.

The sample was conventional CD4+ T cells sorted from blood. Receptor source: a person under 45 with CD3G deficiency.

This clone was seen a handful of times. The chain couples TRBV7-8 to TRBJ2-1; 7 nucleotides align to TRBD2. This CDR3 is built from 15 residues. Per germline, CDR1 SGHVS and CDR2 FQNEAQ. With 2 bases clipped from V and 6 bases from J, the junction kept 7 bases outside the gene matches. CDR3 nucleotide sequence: TGTGCCAGCAGCTTATATGCGGGAGACTCCAATGAGCAGTTCTTC. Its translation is CASSLYAGDSNEQFF.

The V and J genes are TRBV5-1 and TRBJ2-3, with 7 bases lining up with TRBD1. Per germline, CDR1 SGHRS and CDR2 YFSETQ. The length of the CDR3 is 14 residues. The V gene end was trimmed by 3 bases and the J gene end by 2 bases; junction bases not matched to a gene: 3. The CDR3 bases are TGCGCCAGCAGCTGGGGACAGTCCACAGATACGCAGTATTTT. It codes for CASSWGQSTDTQYF.

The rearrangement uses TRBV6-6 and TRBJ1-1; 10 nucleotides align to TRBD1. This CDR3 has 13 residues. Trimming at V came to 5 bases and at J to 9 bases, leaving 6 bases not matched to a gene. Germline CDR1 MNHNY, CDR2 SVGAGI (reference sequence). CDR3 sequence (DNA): TGTGCCAGCAGTCCGGGACAGGGGCGCAAAGCTTTCTTT. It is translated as CASSPGQGRKAFF.

CDR3 sequence: CASSEQAGDPQHF. Here the CDR3 DNA reads TGTGCCAGTAGTGAGCAAGCCGGCGACCCCCAGCATTTT. The rearrangement links TRBV19 to TRBJ1-5; D gene unclear. CDR3 length equals 13 residues. Germline CDR1 reads LNHDA; CDR2 reads SQIVND (reference sequence). Trimming took 5 bases from V and 10 from J, leaving 15 bases between them. The variable domain in full, with the rest retrieved from reference TRBV19 and TRBJ1-5, is DGGITQSPKYLFRKEGQNVTLSCEQNLNHDAMYWYRQDPGQGLRLIYYSQIVNDFQKGDIAEGYSVSREKKESFPLTVTSAQKNPTAFYLCASSEQAGDPQHFGDGTRLSIL.

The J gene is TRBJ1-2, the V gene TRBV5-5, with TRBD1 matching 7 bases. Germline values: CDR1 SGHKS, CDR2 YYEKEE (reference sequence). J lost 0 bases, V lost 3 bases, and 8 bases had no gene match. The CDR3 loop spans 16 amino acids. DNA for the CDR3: TGTGCCAGCAGCTCAACCCCGGGGACAGCTAACTATGGCTACACCTTC. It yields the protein CASSSTPGTANYGYTF. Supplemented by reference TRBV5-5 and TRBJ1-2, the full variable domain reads DAGVTQSPTHLIKTRGQQVTLRCSPISGHKSVSWYQQVLGQGPQFIFQYYEKEERGRGNFPDRFSARQFPNYSSELNVNALLLGDSALYLCASSSTPGTANYGYTFGSGTRLTVV.

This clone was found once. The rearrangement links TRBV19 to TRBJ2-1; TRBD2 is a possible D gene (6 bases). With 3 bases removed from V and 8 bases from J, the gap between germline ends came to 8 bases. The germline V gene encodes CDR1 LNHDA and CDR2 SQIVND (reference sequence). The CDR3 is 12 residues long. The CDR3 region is CASSMWRDEQFF. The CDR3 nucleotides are TGTGCCAGTAGTATGTGGAGGGATGAGCAGTTCTTC.

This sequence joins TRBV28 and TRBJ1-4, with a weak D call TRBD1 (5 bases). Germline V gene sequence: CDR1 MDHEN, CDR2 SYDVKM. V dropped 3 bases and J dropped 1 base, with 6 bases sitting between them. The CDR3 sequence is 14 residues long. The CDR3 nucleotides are TGTGCCAGCAGTTTCGGGGGAACTAATGAAAAACTGTTTTTT. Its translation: CASSFGGTNEKLFF.

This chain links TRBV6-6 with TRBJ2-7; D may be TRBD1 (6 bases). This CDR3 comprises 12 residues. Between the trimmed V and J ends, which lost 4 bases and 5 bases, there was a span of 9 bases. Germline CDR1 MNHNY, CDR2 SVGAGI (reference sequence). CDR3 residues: CASSFGGDEQYF. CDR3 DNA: TGTGCCAGCAGTTTTGGGGGCGACGAGCAGTACTTC.

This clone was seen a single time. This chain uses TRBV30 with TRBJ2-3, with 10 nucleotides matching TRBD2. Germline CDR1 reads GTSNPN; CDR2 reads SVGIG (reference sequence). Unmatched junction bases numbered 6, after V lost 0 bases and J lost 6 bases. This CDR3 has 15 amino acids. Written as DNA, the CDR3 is TGTGCCTGGAGTGTAGGGCTAGCGGGAGCGGATACGCAGTATTTT. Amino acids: CAWSVGLAGADTQYF.

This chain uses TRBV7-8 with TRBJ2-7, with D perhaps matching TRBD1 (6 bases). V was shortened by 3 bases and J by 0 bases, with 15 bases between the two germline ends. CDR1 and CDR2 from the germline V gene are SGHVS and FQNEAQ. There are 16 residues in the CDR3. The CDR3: CASSLWTARSSYEQYF. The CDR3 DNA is TGTGCCAGCAGCTTGTGGACAGCCCGAAGCTCCTACGAGCAGTACTTC.

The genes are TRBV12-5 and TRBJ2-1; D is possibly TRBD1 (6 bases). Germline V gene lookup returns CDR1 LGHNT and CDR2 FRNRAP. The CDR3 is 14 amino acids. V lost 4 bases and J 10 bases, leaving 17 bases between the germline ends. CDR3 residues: CASGSRITGKEQFF. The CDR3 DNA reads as TGTGCTAGTGGTTCTCGGATAACAGGGAAAGAGCAGTTCTTC.

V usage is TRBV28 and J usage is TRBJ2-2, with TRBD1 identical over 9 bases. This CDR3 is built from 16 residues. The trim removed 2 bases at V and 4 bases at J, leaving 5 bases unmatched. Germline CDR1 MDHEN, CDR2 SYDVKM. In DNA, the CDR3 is TGTGCCAGCAGTTTAAATCCACAGGGGGCCACCGGGGAGCTGTTTTTT. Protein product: CASSLNPQGATGELFF.

This chain's CDR3 is CASSLVSHYEQYF. CDR3 bases: TGCGCCAGCAGCTTGGTAAGCCACTACGAGCAGTACTTC. The chain recombines TRBV5-1 with TRBJ2-7; D is unclear. From germline, CDR1 is SGHRS and CDR2 YFSETQ. V was pared by 0 bases and J by 3 bases, with 7 bases between. The CDR3 sequence is 13 residues long.

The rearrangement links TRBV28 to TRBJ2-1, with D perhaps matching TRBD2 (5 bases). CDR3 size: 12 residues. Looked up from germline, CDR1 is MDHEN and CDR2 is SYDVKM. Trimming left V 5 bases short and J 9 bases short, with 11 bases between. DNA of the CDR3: TGTGCCAGCAGTCGCCTCCGGGGTGAGCAGTTCTTC. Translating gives CASSRLRGEQFF.

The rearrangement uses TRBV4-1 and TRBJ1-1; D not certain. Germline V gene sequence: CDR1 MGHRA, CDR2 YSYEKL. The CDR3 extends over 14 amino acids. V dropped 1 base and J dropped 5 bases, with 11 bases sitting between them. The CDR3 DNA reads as TGCGCCAGCAGCCAAGGGCCCCCGGGGACTGAAGCTTTCTTT. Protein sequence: CASSQGPPGTEAFF.

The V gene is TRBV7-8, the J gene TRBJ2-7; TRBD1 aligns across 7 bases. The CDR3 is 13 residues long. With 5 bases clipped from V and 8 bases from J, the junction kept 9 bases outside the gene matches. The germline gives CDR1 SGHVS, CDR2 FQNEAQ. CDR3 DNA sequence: TGTGCCAGCAGCCTCATTCCGGGACAGCAGCAGTACTTC. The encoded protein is CASSLIPGQQQYF. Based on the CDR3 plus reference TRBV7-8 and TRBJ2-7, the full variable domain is GAGVSQSPRYKVAKRGQDVALRCDPISGHVSLFWYQQALGQGPEFLTYFQNEAQLDKSGLPSDRFFAERPEGSVSTLKIQRTQQEDSAVYLCASSLIPGQQQYFGPGTRLTVT.

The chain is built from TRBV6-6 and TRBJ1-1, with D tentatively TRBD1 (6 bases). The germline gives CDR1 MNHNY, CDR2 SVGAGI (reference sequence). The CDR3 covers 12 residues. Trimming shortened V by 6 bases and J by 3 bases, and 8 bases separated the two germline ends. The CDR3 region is CASRTGDTEAFF. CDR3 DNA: TGTGCCAGCAGGACAGGAGACACTGAAGCTTTCTTT.

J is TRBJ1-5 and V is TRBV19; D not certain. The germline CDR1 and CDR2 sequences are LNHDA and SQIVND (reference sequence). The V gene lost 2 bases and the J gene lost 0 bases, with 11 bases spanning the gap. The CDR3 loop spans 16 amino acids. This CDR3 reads CASSIKGVSSNQPQHF. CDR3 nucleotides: TGTGCCAGTAGTATAAAAGGAGTTAGTAGCAATCAGCCCCAGCATTTT.

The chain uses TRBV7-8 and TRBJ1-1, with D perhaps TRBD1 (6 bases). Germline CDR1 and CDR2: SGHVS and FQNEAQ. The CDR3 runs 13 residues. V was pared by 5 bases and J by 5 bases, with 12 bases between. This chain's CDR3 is CASSQGRGTEAFF. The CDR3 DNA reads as TGTGCCAGCAGCCAGGGGAGGGGGACTGAAGCTTTCTTT.

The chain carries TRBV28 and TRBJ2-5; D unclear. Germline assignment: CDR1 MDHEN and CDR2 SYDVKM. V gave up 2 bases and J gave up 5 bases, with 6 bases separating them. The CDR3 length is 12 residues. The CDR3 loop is CASSLLGETQYF. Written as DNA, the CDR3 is TGTGCCAGCAGTTTACTGGGGGAGACCCAGTACTTC.

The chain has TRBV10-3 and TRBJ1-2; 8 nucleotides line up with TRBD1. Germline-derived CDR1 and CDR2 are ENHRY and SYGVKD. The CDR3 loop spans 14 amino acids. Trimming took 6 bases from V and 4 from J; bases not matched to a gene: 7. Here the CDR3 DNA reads TGTGCCATCAGGCCAGGGGGCTCCTTCTATGGCTACACCTTC. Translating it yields CAIRPGGSFYGYTF.

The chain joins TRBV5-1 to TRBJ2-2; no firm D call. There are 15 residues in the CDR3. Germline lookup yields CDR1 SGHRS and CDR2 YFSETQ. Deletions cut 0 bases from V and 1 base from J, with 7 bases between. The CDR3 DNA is TGCGCCAGCAGCTTGGGCAGCCTGAACACCGGGGAGCTGTTTTTT. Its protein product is CASSLGSLNTGELFF.

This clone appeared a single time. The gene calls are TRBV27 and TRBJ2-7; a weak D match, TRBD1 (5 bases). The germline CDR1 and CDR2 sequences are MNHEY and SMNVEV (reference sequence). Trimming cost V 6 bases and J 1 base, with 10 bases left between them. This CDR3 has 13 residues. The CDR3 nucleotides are TGTGCCAGCAGACGGCAGGGTTCCTACGAGCAGTACTTC. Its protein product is CASRRQGSYEQYF.

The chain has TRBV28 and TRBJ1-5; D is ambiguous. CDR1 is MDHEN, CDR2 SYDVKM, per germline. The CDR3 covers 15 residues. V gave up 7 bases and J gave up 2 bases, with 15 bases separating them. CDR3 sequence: CASTPTYSGNQPQHF. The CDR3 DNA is TGTGCCAGCACCCCCACATATAGCGGCAATCAGCCCCAGCATTTT.

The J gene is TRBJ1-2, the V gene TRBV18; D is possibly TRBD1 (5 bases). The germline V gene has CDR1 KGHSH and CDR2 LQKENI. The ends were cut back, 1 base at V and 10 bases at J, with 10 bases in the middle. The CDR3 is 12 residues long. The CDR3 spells CASSPQGLYYTF. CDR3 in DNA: TGTGCCAGCTCACCACAGGGGCTTTACTACACCTTC.

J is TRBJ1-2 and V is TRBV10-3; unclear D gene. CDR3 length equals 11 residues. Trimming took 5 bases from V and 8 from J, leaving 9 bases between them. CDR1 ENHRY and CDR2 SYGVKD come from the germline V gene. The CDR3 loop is CAISKGEGYTF. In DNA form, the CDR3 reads TGTGCCATCAGTAAGGGTGAAGGCTACACCTTC.

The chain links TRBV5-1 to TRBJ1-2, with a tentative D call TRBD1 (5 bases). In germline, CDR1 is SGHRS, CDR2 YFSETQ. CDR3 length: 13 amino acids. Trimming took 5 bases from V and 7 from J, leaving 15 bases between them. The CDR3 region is CASRDSEASGYTF. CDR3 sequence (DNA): TGCGCCAGCAGAGACAGCGAGGCCTCTGGCTACACCTTC. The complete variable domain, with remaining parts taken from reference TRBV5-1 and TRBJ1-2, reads KAGVTQTPRYLIKTRGQQVTLSCSPISGHRSVSWYQQTPGQGLQFLFEYFSETQRNKGNFPGRFSGRQFSNSRSEMNVSTLELGDSALYLCASRDSEASGYTFGSGTRLTVV.